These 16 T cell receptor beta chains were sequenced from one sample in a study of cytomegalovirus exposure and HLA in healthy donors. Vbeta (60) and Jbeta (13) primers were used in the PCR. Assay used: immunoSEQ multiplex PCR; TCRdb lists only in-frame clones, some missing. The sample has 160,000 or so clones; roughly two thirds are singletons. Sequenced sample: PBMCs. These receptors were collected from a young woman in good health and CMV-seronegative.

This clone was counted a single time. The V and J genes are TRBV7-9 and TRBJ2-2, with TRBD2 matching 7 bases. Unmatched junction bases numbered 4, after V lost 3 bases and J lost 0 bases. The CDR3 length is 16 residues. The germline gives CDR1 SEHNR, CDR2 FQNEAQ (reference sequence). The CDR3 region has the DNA TGTGCCAGCAGCTTCTTTCGGGGGGCGAACACCGGGGAGCTGTTTTTT. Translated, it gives CASSFFRGANTGELFF.

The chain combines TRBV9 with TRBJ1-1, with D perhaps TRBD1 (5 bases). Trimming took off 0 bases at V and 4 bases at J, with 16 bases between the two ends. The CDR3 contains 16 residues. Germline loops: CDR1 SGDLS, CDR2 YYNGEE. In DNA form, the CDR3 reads TGTGCCAGCAGCGTAGGTGGGGGGGTACTGAGCACTGAAGCTTTCTTT. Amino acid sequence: CASSVGGGVLSTEAFF.

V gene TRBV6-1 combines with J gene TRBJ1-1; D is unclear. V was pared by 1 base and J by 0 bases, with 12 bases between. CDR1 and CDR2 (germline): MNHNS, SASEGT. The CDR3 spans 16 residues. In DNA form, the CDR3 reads TGTGCCAGCAGTGAAGAGGAGGTGGGCGTGAACACTGAAGCTTTCTTT. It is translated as CASSEEEVGVNTEAFF.

CDR3 sequence reads: CASSPGQGGAYEQYF. For the CDR3, the DNA is TGTGCCAGCAGCCCGGGACAGGGGGGTGCCTACGAGCAGTACTTC. The rearrangement links TRBV7-3 to TRBJ2-7, with 11 positions matching TRBD1. The CDR3 contains 15 residues. The V and J ends lost 5 bases and 2 bases, in that order; junction bases with no gene match: 5. Germline-derived CDR1 and CDR2 are SGHTA and FQGTGA. Variable domain in full (rest from reference TRBV7-3 and TRBJ2-7): GAGVSQTPSNKVTEKGKYVELRCDPISGHTALYWYRQSLGQGPEFLIYFQGTGAADDSGLPNDRFFAVRPEGSVSTLKIQRTERGDSAVYLCASSPGQGGAYEQYFGPGTRLTVT.

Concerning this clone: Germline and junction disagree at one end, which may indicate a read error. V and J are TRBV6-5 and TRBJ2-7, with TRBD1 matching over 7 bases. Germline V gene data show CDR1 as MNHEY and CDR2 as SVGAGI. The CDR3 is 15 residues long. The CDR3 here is CAGSYGDSDSHEQYF. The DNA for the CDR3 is TGTGCCGGCAGTTACGGGGACAGCGATTCCCACGAGCAGTACTTC.

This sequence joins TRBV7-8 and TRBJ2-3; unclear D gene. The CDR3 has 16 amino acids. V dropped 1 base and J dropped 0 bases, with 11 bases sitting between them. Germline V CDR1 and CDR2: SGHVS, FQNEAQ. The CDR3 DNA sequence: TGTGCCAGCAGCTTAGTGCAGGCAACTAGCACAGATACGCAGTATTTT. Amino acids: CASSLVQATSTDTQYF.

The CDR3 spells CASSLDGGRGTEAFF. CDR3 bases: TGCGCCAGCAGCTTGGACGGCGGCAGGGGCACTGAAGCTTTCTTT. The chain is built from TRBV5-1 and TRBJ1-1; TRBD1 is a possible D gene (6 bases). The CDR3 totals 15 residues. V shed 0 bases and J shed 4 bases, with 13 bases lying between them. In germline, CDR1 is SGHRS, CDR2 YFSETQ.

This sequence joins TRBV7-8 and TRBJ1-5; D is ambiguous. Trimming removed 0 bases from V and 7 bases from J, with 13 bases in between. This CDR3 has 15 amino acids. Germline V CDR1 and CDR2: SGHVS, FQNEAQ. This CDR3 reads CASSLAGQLRQPQHF. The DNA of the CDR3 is TGTGCCAGCAGCTTAGCTGGGCAGTTACGACAGCCCCAGCATTTT.

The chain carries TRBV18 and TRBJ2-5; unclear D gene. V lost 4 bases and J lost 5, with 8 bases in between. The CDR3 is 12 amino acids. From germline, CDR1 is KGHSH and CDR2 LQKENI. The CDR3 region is CASSRLGETQYF. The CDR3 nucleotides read TGTGCCAGCTCACGGTTGGGCGAGACCCAGTACTTC.

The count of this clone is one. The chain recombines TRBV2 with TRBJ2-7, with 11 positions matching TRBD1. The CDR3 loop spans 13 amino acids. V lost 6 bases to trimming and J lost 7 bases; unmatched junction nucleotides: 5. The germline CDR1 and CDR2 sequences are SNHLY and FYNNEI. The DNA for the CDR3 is TGTGCCAGCAGGGGGACAGGGGGAGGTGAGCAGTACTTC. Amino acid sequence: CASRGTGGGEQYF.

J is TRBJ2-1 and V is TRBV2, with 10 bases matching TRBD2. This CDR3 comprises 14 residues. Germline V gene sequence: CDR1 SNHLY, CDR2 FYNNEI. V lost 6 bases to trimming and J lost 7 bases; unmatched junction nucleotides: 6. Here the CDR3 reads CASSGLAALNEQFF. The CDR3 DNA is TGTGCCAGCAGCGGACTAGCGGCACTTAATGAGCAGTTCTTC.

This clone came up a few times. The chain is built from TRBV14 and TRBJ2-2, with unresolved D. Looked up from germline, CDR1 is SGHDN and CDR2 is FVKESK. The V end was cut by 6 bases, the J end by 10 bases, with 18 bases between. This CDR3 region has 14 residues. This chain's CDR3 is CASSHFSPRQELFF. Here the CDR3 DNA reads TGTGCCAGCAGTCATTTTAGTCCGAGACAGGAGCTGTTTTTT.

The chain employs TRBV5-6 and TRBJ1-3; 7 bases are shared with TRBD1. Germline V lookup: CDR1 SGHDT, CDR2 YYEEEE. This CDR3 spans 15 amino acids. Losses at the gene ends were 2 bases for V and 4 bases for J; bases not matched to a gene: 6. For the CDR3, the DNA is TGTGCCAGCAGCTTCGAACAGGGGCTCGGAAACACCATATATTTT. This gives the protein CASSFEQGLGNTIYF.

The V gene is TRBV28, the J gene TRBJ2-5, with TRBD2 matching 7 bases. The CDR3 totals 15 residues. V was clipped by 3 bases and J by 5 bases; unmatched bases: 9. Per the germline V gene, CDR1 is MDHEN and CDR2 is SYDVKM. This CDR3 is CASSFLGEGRETQYF. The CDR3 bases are TGTGCCAGCAGTTTTCTGGGGGAGGGGCGGGAGACCCAGTACTTC.

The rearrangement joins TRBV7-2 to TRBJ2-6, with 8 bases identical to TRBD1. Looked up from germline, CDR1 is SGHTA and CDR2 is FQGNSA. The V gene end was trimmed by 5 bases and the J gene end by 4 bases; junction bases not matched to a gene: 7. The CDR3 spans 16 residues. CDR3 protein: CASSQQGALGANVLTF. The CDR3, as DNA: TGTGCCAGCAGCCAGCAGGGGGCTCTGGGGGCCAACGTCCTGACTTTC.

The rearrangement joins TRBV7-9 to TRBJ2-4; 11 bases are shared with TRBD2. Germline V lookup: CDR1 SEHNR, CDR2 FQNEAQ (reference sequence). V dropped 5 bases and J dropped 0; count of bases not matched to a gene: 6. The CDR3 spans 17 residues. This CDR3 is CASSMTGTSGAKNIQYF. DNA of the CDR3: TGTGCCAGCAGCATGACCGGGACTAGCGGAGCCAAAAACATTCAGTACTTC.